What follows are 19 T cell receptor beta chains derived from one specimen sequenced in a study of blood T cell repertoires in COVID-19. TCRdb's copy holds only in-frame clones and misses some; the assay was immunoSEQ multiplex PCR. The repertoire consists of approximately 180,000 clones, with approximately 83% occurring once and the leading ten covering roughly 3.5%. The source material was peripheral blood. The receptor set was obtained from a man between 60 and 75 years old with acute or convalescent COVID-19.

The CDR3 DNA is TGTGCCGGTACATCCGCGGGAGGAATAGATACGCAGTATTTT. It translates to CAGTSAGGIDTQYF. The rearrangement links TRBV28 to TRBJ2-3; 8 nucleotides agree with TRBD2. The CDR3 is 14 residues long. Germline CDR1 MDHEN, CDR2 SYDVKM. The V segment lost 11 bases and the J segment 5 bases; nucleotides outside the gene matches: 12.

The chain employs TRBV2 and TRBJ2-7; no firm D call. The CDR3 sequence is 11 residues long. Germline V gene sequence: CDR1 SNHLY, CDR2 FYNNEI. The V end lost 3 bases, the J end lost 4 bases, and 4 bases lay between the germline ends. For the CDR3, the DNA is TGTGCCAGCAGTGATTCTTACGAGCAGTACTTC. Translation: CASSDSYEQYF.

V and J are TRBV3-1 (or the pseudogene TRBV3-2) and TRBJ1-5, with 8 nucleotides matching TRBD1. Germline CDR1 and CDR2: LGHDT and YNNKEL (reference sequence). The CDR3 loop spans 19 amino acids. Trimming removed 0 bases from V and 1 base from J; junction bases left unmatched: 11. The DNA for the CDR3 is TGTGCCAGCAGCCAAGATGTTCCGGTGACAGGGGCAAGCAATCAGCCCCAGCATTTT. It translates to CASSQDVPVTGASNQPQHF.

This chain uses TRBV7-6 with TRBJ2-1, with 11 bases matching TRBD1. This CDR3 is built from 15 residues. V lost 5 bases to trimming and J lost 5 bases; unmatched junction nucleotides: 5. Germline V CDR1 and CDR2: SGHVS, FNYEAQ. CDR3 protein: CASSTGTGGHNEQFF. In DNA, the CDR3 is TGTGCCAGCAGCACCGGGACAGGGGGGCACAATGAGCAGTTCTTC.

This chain links TRBV3-1 (or the pseudogene TRBV3-2) with TRBJ2-1; 11 bases are a match to TRBD2. This CDR3 spans 17 amino acids. V dropped 3 bases and J dropped 0; count of bases not matched to a gene: 4. The germline V gene has CDR1 LGHDT and CDR2 YNNKEL (reference sequence). For the CDR3, the DNA is TGTGCCAGCAGCCATGAAACTAGCGGGAGCTCCTACAATGAGCAGTTCTTC. Residues: CASSHETSGSSYNEQFF.

V and J are TRBV6-5 and TRBJ2-7; 14 positions match TRBD2. Germline-derived CDR1 and CDR2 are MNHEY and SVGAGI. CDR3 length: 15 residues. The V segment lost 6 bases and the J segment 1 base; nucleotides outside the gene matches: 2. The CDR3 coding sequence is TGTGCCAGCAGCCGACTAGCGGGAGGGTCCTACGAGCAGTACTTC. As protein: CASSRLAGGSYEQYF.

The table lists this clone with a count of one. V gene TRBV5-5 combines with J gene TRBJ2-5; 13 nucleotides line up with TRBD2. The CDR3 has 16 amino acids. Germline assignment: CDR1 SGHKS and CDR2 YYEKEE (reference sequence). Germline trimming cut 3 bases from V and 6 bases from J; bases unmatched to any gene: 8. The CDR3 bases are TGTGCCAGCAGCTCCCGGACTAGCGGGAGTGATAAGACCCAGTACTTC. Amino acid sequence: CASSSRTSGSDKTQYF.

The CDR3 nucleotides are TGTGCCAGCAGCTTGGTTAGCGGGAGTAGCGGCGGGGAGCTGTTTTTT. This sequence encodes CASSLVSGSSGGELFF. The gene calls are TRBV5-5 and TRBJ2-2, with TRBD2 identical over 9 bases. Losses at the gene ends were 0 bases for V and 7 bases for J; bases not matched to a gene: 7. CDR1 and CDR2 from the germline V gene are SGHKS and YYEKEE (reference sequence). There are 16 residues in the CDR3.

The chain has TRBV11-2 and TRBJ1-4, with TRBD1 matching 9 bases. The germline V gene encodes CDR1 SGHAT and CDR2 FQNNGV. This CDR3 has 15 amino acids. The V gene end was trimmed by 1 base and the J gene end by 8 bases; junction bases not matched to a gene: 5. The CDR3 sequence is CASSLGDRAKEKLFF. CDR3 DNA sequence: TGTGCCAGCAGCTTAGGGGACAGGGCAAAAGAAAAACTGTTTTTT.

V and J are TRBV7-9 and TRBJ2-1; 8 nucleotides agree with TRBD2. This CDR3 contains 17 residues. The V segment lost 1 base and the J segment 6 bases; nucleotides outside the gene matches: 11. Per germline, CDR1 SEHNR and CDR2 FQNEAQ (reference sequence). CDR3 region: CASSLGPSAGVPNEQFF. The CDR3 DNA reads TGTGCCAGCAGCTTAGGCCCCTCAGCGGGAGTGCCCAATGAGCAGTTCTTC. Full variable domain (missing parts from reference TRBV7-9 and TRBJ2-1): DTGVSQNPRHKITKRGQNVTFRCDPISEHNRLYWYRQTLGQGPEFLTYFQNEAQLEKSRLLSDRFSAERPKGSFSTLEIQRTEQGDSAMYLCASSLGPSAGVPNEQFFGPGTRLTVL.

Of note for this clone: Other DNA sequences within the sample encode an identical CDR3. The CDR3 coding sequence is TGTGCCAGCAGCGTCCAGGGTGGCGGGGAGCTGTTTTTT. Protein: CASSVQGGGELFF. The chain recombines TRBV9 with TRBJ2-2, with D tentatively TRBD1 (5 bases). The CDR3 covers 13 residues. In germline, CDR1 is SGDLS, CDR2 YYNGEE. V lost 2 bases, J lost 7 bases, and 9 bases lay in between.

The chain carries TRBV2 and TRBJ2-1, with 7 bases identical to TRBD2. After removal of 5 bases from V and 2 bases from J, the junction contained 9 bases not matched to a gene. From germline, CDR1 is SNHLY and CDR2 FYNNEI. This CDR3 has 16 residues. The CDR3 coding sequence is TGTGCCAGCAGTAAGACAACTAGCGTTCCCTACAATGAGCAGTTCTTC. It encodes CASSKTTSVPYNEQFF.

The chain recombines TRBV19 with TRBJ1-3; D unresolved. CDR3 length: 16 residues. Trimming removed 4 bases at V and 4 bases at J, with 17 bases between. Germline CDR1 is LNHDA and CDR2 is SQIVND (reference sequence). CDR3 bases: TGTGCCAGTAGTAAGTCGGGTGTAGCCTTCGGAAACACCATATATTTT. Translation: CASSKSGVAFGNTIYF.

The chain has TRBV19 and TRBJ2-7, with TRBD1 matching 7 bases. V lost 5 bases to trimming and J lost 5 bases; unmatched junction nucleotides: 9. This CDR3 has 14 amino acids. Germline V lookup: CDR1 LNHDA, CDR2 SQIVND (reference sequence). The CDR3 DNA follows: TGTGCCAGTAGTCACAGGGGAGTGCGGGACGAGCAGTACTTC. Protein sequence: CASSHRGVRDEQYF.

The V and J genes are TRBV5-4 and TRBJ2-3, with TRBD2 matching 10 bases. Germline CDR1 reads SGHNT; CDR2 reads YYREEE (reference sequence). V shed 3 bases and J 1 base; nucleotides not matched to a gene: 2. The CDR3 has 15 amino acids. As DNA, the CDR3 is TGTGCCAGCAGCTCTACTAGCGGGGGCACAGATACGCAGTATTTT. It is translated as CASSSTSGGTDTQYF.

V and J are TRBV28 and TRBJ1-5, with 7 bases lining up with TRBD1. V trimming: 4 bases; J trimming: 0 bases; junction bases outside the gene matches: 3. Per germline, CDR1 MDHEN and CDR2 SYDVKM. The CDR3 is 15 residues long. The CDR3, as DNA: TGTGCCAGCAGTTCGGGACAGTATAGCAATCAGCCCCAGCATTTT. This gives the protein CASSSGQYSNQPQHF.

The chain has TRBV5-6 and TRBJ2-1; 12 nucleotides agree with TRBD2. The germline V gene has CDR1 SGHDT and CDR2 YYEEEE. Germline trimming cut 3 bases from V and 0 bases from J; bases unmatched to any gene: 4. This CDR3 region has 17 residues. The CDR3 loop reads CASSSTSGSLSYNEQFF. The DNA for the CDR3 is TGTGCCAGCAGCTCGACTAGCGGGAGCCTCTCCTACAATGAGCAGTTCTTC.

The chain carries TRBV27 and TRBJ2-3, with 10 bases identical to TRBD1. The V gene end was trimmed by 1 base and the J gene end by 1 base; junction bases not matched to a gene: 14. The CDR3 is 20 amino acids. CDR1 is MNHEY and CDR2 is SMNVEV in the germline V gene (reference sequence). The CDR3, as DNA: TGTGCCAGCAGTTTATTAGACAGGGGGCGCGGGACTTTTGGCACAGATACGCAGTATTTT. This translates into CASSLLDRGRGTFGTDTQYF.

The rearrangement uses TRBV30 and TRBJ1-1; D might be TRBD1 (6 bases). The V and J ends lost 2 bases and 1 base respectively, with 8 bases between them. The CDR3 covers 13 residues. Germline V gene sequence: CDR1 GTSNPN, CDR2 SVGIG (reference sequence). This CDR3 is CAWSWTENTEAFF. The CDR3 DNA follows: TGTGCCTGGAGTTGGACAGAGAACACTGAAGCTTTCTTT.